The source of this TCR beta chain is a study of chemoradiotherapy in HPV16-positive cancers. The CDR3 covers 13 residues. Trimming shortened V by 9 bases and J by 5 bases, and 16 bases separated the two germline ends. In germline, CDR1 is KGHSH, CDR2 LQKENI. TCRdb's table, derived via immunoSEQ multiplex PCR, lists solely in-frame clones and lacks some. The sample has 30,000 to 45,000 clones; around four fifths are singletons. This TCR came from a human donor with HPV-associated anogenital cancer. V is TRBV18 and J is TRBJ2-5; perhaps TRBD2 as D (5 bases). The starting material was blood, obtained from a patient who underwent chemoradiotherapy. CDR3 DNA sequence: TGTGCCAGTGGGGAAGTGAGGAGGGAGACCCAGTACTTC. It specifies CASGEVRRETQYF.